This T cell receptor (beta chain) was recorded in a study of OX40 agonist ivuxolimab in advanced cancers. Study-level information: Prior therapy, whether anti-PD-1, anti-PD-L1 or anti-CTLA-4, was allowed, and less than 45% had some.

On this clone: Antigen specificity is unknown.

Produced via immunoSEQ multiplex PCR; TCRdb's table is partial and in-frame only. The table lists some 80,000 clones, approximately 83% of them singletons, with roughly 0.7% in the top ten. Study results and caveats: CD8+ T cells showed, on average, more clonal expansion than CD4+ cells.

This CDR3 comprises 13 residues. Germline assignment: CDR1 MNHEY and CDR2 SVGAGI. Trimming removed 6 bases from V and 2 bases from J, with 10 bases in between. Source: CD4+ or CD8+ T cells sorted from blood, taken in a trial of the OX40 agonist ivuxolimab. The J gene is TRBJ2-5, the V gene TRBV6-5, with a tentative D call TRBD2 (5 bases). The TCR sequence derives from an adult with an advanced solid tumor such as melanoma, head and neck, liver or kidney cancer. The CDR3 DNA reads TGTGCCAGCAGACTCTTAGCGCAAGAGACCCAGTACTTC. Residues: CASRLLAQETQYF.